This TCR beta chain derives from a study of shared clonotypes between healthy human individuals (dated by TCRdb to about 2020). Some background on the complete study: A few men and two women, aged 18 to 49 years, made up the cohort. For each donor, CD4 naive and CD4 memory were each given three plates, CD8 naive was given two plates, and CD8 memory was given one plate. To estimate repertoire size and how much clonotypes are shared between individuals, the study performed deep sequencing of blood TCR repertoires from a handful of healthy adults. To increase sequencing depth and limit assay-specific biases, different laboratories used diverse techniques to prepare libraries and sequence TCR repertoires. Between about 0.85 and 8.9 billion PBMCs per donor were obtained by leukapheresis.

TCR CDR3 regions were amplified from genomic DNA by multiplex PCR using the deep immunoSEQ assay. Genomic DNA extracted from each cell subset was distributed evenly over all wells of several immunoSEQ 96-well plates, and each plate served as one replicate. For sorted subsets, 200 to 250 ng of genomic DNA, equivalent to some 33,000 T cell genomes, went into each replicate PCR. Purified libraries were measured with a Qubit 3.0 fluorometer, size-checked on a Bioanalyzer 2100, and measured again with the KAPA Library Quantification kit. A separate single-read 150-cycle Illumina NextSeq 550 flow cell was used to sequence each immunoSEQ 96-well plate. The authors' analysis ran thus. Because only junctional sequences without quality scores were contained in the immunoSEQ output, filtering matching that applied to full-length reads could not be performed. Sequences were annotated with PyIR, a Python wrapper for IgBLAST v1.9, and V/J genes and CDR3 were assigned using IMGT germline references. Reads with weak V/J assignments (E-value above 1e-6), missing CDR3, stop codons, out-of-frame junctions, or ambiguous translated residues were removed. V3J clonotypes were defined as sequences sharing the same inferred V gene, J gene, and CDR3 amino acid sequence. To compute the percentage overlap between repertoires, the number of shared unique clonotypes was divided by the size of the smaller repertoire. Richness of each repertoire was evaluated using RTK rarefaction, the Chao1 estimator, and Recon v2.1 estimates of unobserved clonotypes. For all TCRbeta clonotypes obtained by the gDNA method from a handful of donors, generation probabilities were computed with OLGA. TCRdb re-hosts the immuneACCESS table, in-frame sequences only. Its copies lack some clones; in the studies checked, an unresolved V gene accounts for under half of them, and the cause for the rest is not known. V, J and clone size are taken as reported in that table, and D and trimming were inferred from the DNA itself. This sample has about 2 million clones in its table, and about 95% of those were observed once. Together, the top ten hold under 1.5% of the sample.

CD8 naive samples were CD45RO-negative cells positively selected for CCR7, giving a CD45RA+CCR7+ population that excluded TemRA cells. Healthy HIV-negative adults with no recently reported acute infections or vaccinations were included as donors. Only Caucasian adults living in Nashville, Tennessee, USA were represented among the donors. Blood was collected by leukapheresis, and PBMCs were isolated by Ficoll-Histopaque density gradient centrifugation and then cryopreserved in liquid nitrogen vapor phase. Analytical flow cytometry was used to check the purity and quantity of each magnetically sorted T cell population. Each sorted fraction had its genomic DNA isolated and then quantified by UV absorbance on a Nanodrop 2000c. V drops 2 bases and J drops 7 bases, leaving 5 bases in between. The CDR3, from cysteine to phenylalanine, totals 12 residues. The only DNA kept is the CDR3, 36 bases in frame from the first base. Looking up the germline V gene yields CDR1 MNHEY and CDR2 SVGAGI.

What the authors observed across the whole study: Approximately 5% of naive CD4, around 4% of naive CD8, about 2.1% of memory CD4, and about 0.4% of memory CD8 clonotypes were shared across several donors. Sampling was limited to blood, and TCR repertoires in tissue likely differ from TCR repertoires in blood. Compared with non-shared clonotypes, clonotypes shared by all four sorted-subset donors had higher generation probabilities. Even with the large sequencing depth, rarefaction of the sorted-subset datasets indicated that sequencing was incomplete. Pairwise subsampling indicated that sequencing depth was expected to affect the degree of clonotype sharing among donors. Because the study included a small number of donors, the genetic and exposure-history diversity represented was limited. Larger estimated clonotype richness was generally found for naive subsets than for memory subsets.

On this clone: This receptor's antigen is unknown. The record has no base qualities; no much larger clone is one base away. This same CDR3 is encoded by further DNA sequences in the sample.

This clonotype was sampled from a man aged 18 to 35 in good health. Recombination joined TRBV6-5 with TRBJ1-4, with TRBD1 tentatively as D gene (5 bases match). The material sequenced was naive CD8+ T cells sorted from blood. The cell subset or site label, read with the paper, signifies: CD45RA+CCR7+. CDR3 reads: CASSYGGEKLFF. The nucleotide sequence is TGTGCCAGCAGTTACGGGGGTGAAAAACTGTTTTTT.